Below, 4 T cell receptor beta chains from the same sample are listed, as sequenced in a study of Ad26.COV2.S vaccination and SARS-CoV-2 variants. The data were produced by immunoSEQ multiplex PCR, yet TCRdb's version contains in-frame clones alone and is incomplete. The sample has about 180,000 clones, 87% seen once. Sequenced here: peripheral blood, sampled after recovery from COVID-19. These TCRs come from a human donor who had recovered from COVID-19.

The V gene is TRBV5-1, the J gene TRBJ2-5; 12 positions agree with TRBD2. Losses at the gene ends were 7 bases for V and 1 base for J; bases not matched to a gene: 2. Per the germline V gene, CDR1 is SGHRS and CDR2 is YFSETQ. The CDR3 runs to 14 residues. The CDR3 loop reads CASGLAGTQETQYF. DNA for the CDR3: TGCGCCAGCGGACTAGCGGGGACCCAAGAGACCCAGTACTTC.

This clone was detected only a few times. The CDR3 protein is CASSLRAANEKLFF. In DNA, the CDR3 is TGTGCCAGCAGCTTAAGGGCCGCTAATGAAAAACTGTTTTTT. The chain joins TRBV11-2 to TRBJ1-4; D uncertain. From germline, CDR1 is SGHAT and CDR2 FQNNGV. This CDR3 comprises 14 residues. Trimming removed 2 bases from V and 3 bases from J, with 7 bases in between.

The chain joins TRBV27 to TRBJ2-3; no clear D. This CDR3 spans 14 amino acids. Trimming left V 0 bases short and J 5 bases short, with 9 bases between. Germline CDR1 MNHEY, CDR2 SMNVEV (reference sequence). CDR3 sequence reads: CASSLSVSGDTQYF. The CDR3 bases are TGTGCCAGCAGTTTATCCGTCTCCGGAGATACGCAGTATTTT.

CDR3 sequence: CSVGVPPKYGYTF. As DNA, the CDR3 is TGCAGCGTTGGAGTCCCCCCGAAGTATGGCTACACCTTC. This chain links TRBV29-1 with TRBJ1-2; no firm D call. In germline, CDR1 is SQVTM, CDR2 ANQGSEA. With 4 bases removed from V and 5 bases from J, the gap between germline ends came to 14 bases. There are 13 residues in the CDR3.